The 14 T cell receptor beta chains below were found in one sample sequenced in a study of cytomegalovirus exposure and HLA in healthy donors. The PCR ran on 60 Vbeta and 13 Jbeta primers. Data came from immunoSEQ multiplex PCR; TCRdb stores just in-frame clones and leaves some out. The sample lists approximately 110,000 clones, around 72% occurring once. The specimen sequenced was PBMCs. Every receptor here comes from a woman between 40 and 55 years old in good health and CMV-seropositive.

The genes are TRBV11-1 and TRBJ2-7, with TRBD2 as a possible D gene (6 bases). Trimming shortened V by 5 bases and J by 1 base, and 12 bases separated the two germline ends. CDR1 is SGHAT and CDR2 is FQDESV in the germline V gene (reference sequence). This CDR3 is 14 amino acids long. CDR3 bases: TGTGCCAGCAGCCCCCGGAGGGAATCCTACGAGCAGTACTTC. It codes for CASSPRRESYEQYF. Drawing the rest from reference TRBV11-1 and TRBJ2-7, the complete variable domain is EAEVAQSPRYKITEKSQAVAFWCDPISGHATLYWYRQILGQGPELLVQFQDESVVDDSQLPKDRFSAERLKGVDSTLKIQPAELGDSAMYLCASSPRRESYEQYFGPGTRLTVT.

V gene TRBV7-2 combines with J gene TRBJ1-2, with 9 nucleotides matching TRBD1. Germline loops: CDR1 SGHTA, CDR2 FQGNSA. Germline trimming cut 6 bases from V and 6 bases from J; bases unmatched to any gene: 17. There are 17 residues in the CDR3. CDR3 sequence reads: CASRQTIRDRERNGYTF. DNA for the CDR3: TGTGCCAGCAGGCAGACCATTCGGGACAGGGAAAGGAATGGCTACACCTTC.

The chain links TRBV6-5 to TRBJ1-2; 9 nucleotides match TRBD1. Germline loops: CDR1 MNHEY, CDR2 SVGAGI. V was pared by 8 bases and J by 1 base, with 5 bases of the junction left unmatched. The CDR3 length is 14 residues. CDR3 DNA: TGTGCCAGCGGACGGGGACAGGGTAACTATGGCTACACCTTC. This sequence encodes CASGRGQGNYGYTF.

A single count supports this clone. The J gene is TRBJ2-3, the V gene TRBV5-4, with TRBD1 matching over 8 bases. The CDR3 is made up of 17 amino acids. CDR1 SGHNT and CDR2 YYREEE come from the germline V gene (reference sequence). The junction had 11 bases not matched to a gene; V was cut back by 2 bases and J by 3 bases. Written as DNA, the CDR3 is TGTGCCAGCAGCTTTGGATTCGTGACAGGGGAGACAGATACGCAGTATTTT. It translates to CASSFGFVTGETDTQYF.

The chain has TRBV4-3 and TRBJ2-7; 7 nucleotides align to TRBD1. This CDR3 is built from 16 residues. J gave up 5 bases and V 1 base, and 11 bases lay outside the gene matches. The V gene's germline CDR1 is LGHNA and CDR2 YSLEER. The CDR3 loop is CASSQASTGVPDEQYF. As DNA, the CDR3 is TGCGCCAGCAGCCAAGCTTCTACAGGGGTGCCCGACGAGCAGTACTTC.

The chain carries TRBV7-2 and TRBJ2-2, with D hard to call. CDR1 and CDR2 from the germline V gene are SGHTA and FQGNSA. The CDR3 runs to 16 residues. The V end lost 4 bases, the J end lost 6 bases, and 18 bases lay between the germline ends. The CDR3 DNA sequence: TGTGCCAGCAGCTCCTTAAATGGGCCCCAGTCCGGGGAGCTGTTTTTT. Residues: CASSSLNGPQSGELFF.

The V call is TRBV7-2, the J call TRBJ2-5, with TRBD2 identical over 12 bases. Germline CDR1 is SGHTA and CDR2 is FQGNSA. The CDR3 spans 16 residues. V lost 3 bases to trimming and J lost 2 bases; unmatched junction nucleotides: 4. Here the CDR3 reads CASSFPGLAGQETQYF. CDR3 DNA sequence: TGTGCCAGCAGCTTTCCGGGACTAGCGGGTCAAGAGACCCAGTACTTC.

The gene calls are TRBV9 and TRBJ2-3; a weak D match, TRBD2 (5 bases). Trimming shortened V by 1 base and J by 1 base, and 13 bases separated the two germline ends. This CDR3 spans 16 amino acids. Germline CDR1 SGDLS, CDR2 YYNGEE. The CDR3 nucleotides read TGTGCCAGCAGCGTAAGCATAGCGTCTGGCACAGATACGCAGTATTTT. It encodes CASSVSIASGTDTQYF.

This clone appeared a few times. The genes are TRBV4-3 and TRBJ2-1, with 10 nucleotides matching TRBD1. CDR3 size: 18 residues. V lost 3 bases to trimming and J lost 7 bases; unmatched junction nucleotides: 15. Germline CDR1 is LGHNA and CDR2 is YSLEER. CDR3 in amino acids: CASSQKHWTGGKVNEQFF. In DNA, the CDR3 is TGCGCCAGCAGCCAGAAACATTGGACAGGGGGTAAAGTTAATGAGCAGTTCTTC.

This clone was counted once. This rearrangement joins TRBV7-3 to TRBJ1-1, with 8 bases that match TRBD1. There are 13 residues in the CDR3. CDR1 is SGHTA, CDR2 FQGTGA, per germline. J gave up 8 bases and V 4 bases, and 6 bases lay outside the gene matches. DNA for the CDR3: TGTGCCAGCAGCTCAGGCAGGGGGCGCGAAGCTTTCTTT. This encodes CASSSGRGREAFF.

CDR3 bases: TGCGCCAGCAGCTGGACAGGGATCGGGGGGAAGAACACTGAAGCTTTCTTT. Protein product: CASSWTGIGGKNTEAFF. V is TRBV5-1 and J is TRBJ1-1; 8 bases line up with TRBD1. The CDR3 consists of 17 residues. The V segment lost 3 bases and the J segment 1 base; nucleotides outside the gene matches: 11. CDR1 and CDR2 (germline): SGHRS, YFSETQ.

The V call is TRBV29-1, the J call TRBJ2-2, with a possible D match to TRBD1 (6 bases). Germline-derived CDR1 and CDR2 are SQVTM and ANQGSEA. Trimming pared 5 bases from V and 9 bases from J, leaving 13 bases between. CDR3 size: 12 residues. CDR3: CSVPGVTRELFF. The CDR3 DNA sequence: TGCAGCGTTCCAGGGGTGACCCGGGAGCTGTTTTTT.

This clone was seen only a few times. CDR3 sequence reads: CASRLQGNTEAFF. The CDR3 DNA reads as TGTGCCAGCAGACTACAGGGTAACACTGAAGCTTTCTTT. The V call is TRBV6-5, the J call TRBJ1-1, with D possibly TRBD1 on 6 matching bases. Trimming removed 6 bases from V and 2 bases from J, with 10 bases in between. The CDR3 covers 13 residues. CDR1 is MNHEY and CDR2 is SVGAGI in the germline V gene.

This chain uses TRBV5-1 with TRBJ1-4; weak D call: TRBD1 (5 bases). The CDR3 consists of 15 residues. Per the germline V gene, CDR1 is SGHRS and CDR2 is YFSETQ. Trimming stripped 4 bases from V and 3 bases from J, with 13 bases between. The CDR3 coding sequence is TGCGCCAGCAGCATAGGGGCCGGATCTAATGAAAAACTGTTTTTT. This gives the protein CASSIGAGSNEKLFF.